This T cell receptor (beta chain) was retrieved from a study of neurological immune-mediated disorders. Trimming stripped 2 bases from V and 1 base from J, with 17 bases between. The CDR3 sequence is 18 residues long. Germline V gene data show CDR1 as LGHNA and CDR2 as YSLEER. Time point noted: longitudinal time-point 3. It was by 5'RACE with 10-nucleotide random UMIs that the cDNA was made. TCRdb ran MiXCR on the 5' RACE reads and lists one entry per CDR3 protein. The sample includes 45,000 to 60,000 distinct CDR3 sequences, about 12% of them seen just once. This clonotype was counted ten times or more.

The source is a male donor with HTLV-1-associated myelopathy (HAM/TSP). The sequencing sample was made of PBMCs. The chain is built from TRBV4-3 and TRBJ1-4, with TRBD1 as a possible D gene (6 bases). The CDR3 is CASSQTYEGGVTNEKLFF. The CDR3 region has the DNA TGCGCCAGCAGCCAAACCTATGAAGGGGGGGTAACTAATGAAAAACTGTTTTTT.